This T cell receptor (beta chain) emerged from a study of lymphopenia after photon versus proton radiotherapy. Profiled with immunoSEQ multiplex PCR; TCRdb holds only in-frame clones, not every one. The sample comprises fewer than 50,000 clones, over 75% of which are singletons, and roughly 2.3% rests with the top ten. Germline assignment: CDR1 KGHSH and CDR2 LQKENI. V was cut by 3 bases and J by 0 bases, with 14 bases left in between. CDR3 length: 16 residues. This TCR derives from a man aged 40-49 years with gastric cancer. The chain carries TRBV18 and TRBJ1-1, with D maybe TRBD1 (5 bases). The source material was peripheral blood, sampled from a patient treated with photon-based radiotherapy. CDR3 coding DNA: TGTGCCAGCTCACCGACGCGGGGCGGAGTGAACACTGAAGCTTTCTTT. Amino acids: CASSPTRGGVNTEAFF.